The source of this T cell receptor (beta chain) is a study of cytomegalovirus exposure and HLA in healthy donors. Turning to the study itself: Per a later analysis, the approximately 620 first-cohort and some 130 validation repertoires shared one platform. Study outcomes and limitations: Within the 120 validation repertoires, first-cohort TCR clusters tended to co-occur, according to a later analysis. As was reported, the classifier diagnosed cytomegalovirus status with high specificity and sensitivity.

The data were produced by immunoSEQ multiplex PCR, yet TCRdb's version contains in-frame clones alone and is incomplete. Among about 83,000 clones listed, about 96% were seen once. The approximately 120-subject validation cohort, separate from the roughly 670-subject first cohort, included the donors. The CDR3 consists of 13 residues. In regard to this clone: Its antigen is undetermined.

Sequencing used PBMCs. The sequence was collected from a woman aged 18-29 years in good health and CMV-seronegative. V gene TRBV21-1 combines with J gene TRBJ2-3; the listed D gene, TRBD2, was not tested against the DNA. TRBV21-1 constitutes a pseudogene. The CDR3: CASSKGEGDTQYF. The CDR3 bases are TGTGCCAGCAGCAAGGGAGAAGGGGATACGCAGTATTTT.